A single sample is the source of the 26 T cell receptor beta chains below, sequenced in a study of T cell responses to AZD1222 COVID-19 vaccine. The repertoire was sequenced with immunoSEQ multiplex PCR; TCRdb's copy has only in-frame clones and lacks some. The profile covers about 150,000 clones, with 92% appearing a single time and approximately 3.4% taken by the ten largest. Sequencing was performed on peripheral blood, taken 28 days after the second AZD1222 dose. These TCRs come from an adult who received the AZD1222 COVID-19 vaccine.

The chain combines TRBV19 with TRBJ1-2; TRBD1 matches 7 bases. Per the germline V gene, CDR1 is LNHDA and CDR2 is SQIVND (reference sequence). The V segment lost 7 bases and the J segment 4 bases; nucleotides outside the gene matches: 12. The CDR3 covers 15 residues. The CDR3 DNA follows: TGTGCCAGTAAGGTCCGCAGGGACAGACTCTATGGCTACACCTTC. Translating gives CASKVRRDRLYGYTF.

The rearrangement joins TRBV10-1 to TRBJ2-7; 10 bases match TRBD1. The ends lost 4 bases at V and 2 bases at J; junction bases unmatched: 17. Per germline, CDR1 WNHNN and CDR2 SYGVQD (reference sequence). This CDR3 is 19 amino acids long. The CDR3 is CASSASSGQGRFYPYEQYF. In DNA, the CDR3 is TGCGCCAGCAGTGCGTCGTCGGGACAGGGGCGCTTTTACCCCTACGAGCAGTACTTC.

The chain carries TRBV29-1 and TRBJ1-1, with no clear D. Germline-derived CDR1 and CDR2 are SQVTM and ANQGSEA. Trimming pared 4 bases from V and 0 bases from J, leaving 9 bases between. The CDR3 runs 13 residues. The CDR3 coding sequence is TGCAGCGTTGGAGGGAGTATGAACACTGAAGCTTTCTTT. Its translation is CSVGGSMNTEAFF.

The V gene is TRBV7-3, the J gene TRBJ1-3; 10 bases are a match to TRBD1. The CDR3 runs 13 residues. With V trimmed by 4 bases and J by 7 bases, 1 base remained unmatched. Germline V gene sequence: CDR1 SGHTA, CDR2 FQGTGA. The CDR3: CASSWDRGNTIYF. CDR3 sequence (DNA): TGTGCCAGCAGCTGGGACAGGGGCAACACCATATATTTT.

The chain links TRBV13 to TRBJ2-7; D unclear. V gave up 1 base and J gave up 0 bases, with 10 bases separating them. There are 15 residues in the CDR3. Germline V CDR1 and CDR2: PRHDT, FYEKMQ (reference sequence). The CDR3: CASSLVADNSYEQYF. CDR3 coding DNA: TGTGCCAGCAGCTTAGTTGCGGATAACTCCTACGAGCAGTACTTC.

V and J are TRBV28 and TRBJ2-1; D ambiguous. CDR3 size: 14 residues. Germline values: CDR1 MDHEN, CDR2 SYDVKM. With 4 bases removed from V and 5 bases from J, the gap between germline ends came to 12 bases. Written as DNA, the CDR3 is TGTGCCAGCAGTTCCGACATTGGGGACAATGAGCAGTTCTTC. The encoded protein is CASSSDIGDNEQFF.

This sequence joins TRBV5-6 and TRBJ2-1; perhaps TRBD2 as D (5 bases). This CDR3 has 16 residues. Trimming took 4 bases from V and 0 from J, leaving 14 bases between them. Looked up from germline, CDR1 is SGHDT and CDR2 is YYEEEE. The CDR3 spells CASSRAGLGSYNEQFF. CDR3 bases: TGTGCCAGCAGCAGGGCGGGTCTTGGCTCCTACAATGAGCAGTTCTTC.

The gene calls are TRBV5-1 and TRBJ2-2; D gene unclear. CDR3 length: 15 amino acids. Germline V gene sequence: CDR1 SGHRS, CDR2 YFSETQ. Trimming removed 4 bases at V and 0 bases at J, with 10 bases between. In nucleotides, the CDR3 is TGCGCCAGCAGCCCTACGGTCACGAACACCGGGGAGCTGTTTTTT. Translating it yields CASSPTVTNTGELFF.

This clone is a singleton in its sample. The rearrangement links TRBV19 to TRBJ1-5, with D uncertain. Germline V CDR1 and CDR2: LNHDA, SQIVND (reference sequence). The CDR3 loop spans 14 amino acids. V was shortened by 1 base and J by 6 bases, with 10 bases between the two germline ends. Here the CDR3 reads CASSIGDVGQPQHF. As DNA, the CDR3 is TGTGCCAGTAGTATAGGTGACGTTGGTCAGCCCCAGCATTTT.

The V gene is TRBV5-1, the J gene TRBJ1-1, with D unclear. This CDR3 spans 14 amino acids. V gave up 3 bases and J gave up 0 bases, with 9 bases separating them. Germline V gene sequence: CDR1 SGHRS, CDR2 YFSETQ. CDR3 region: CASSWGQMNTEAFF. The DNA for the CDR3 is TGCGCCAGCAGCTGGGGTCAGATGAACACTGAAGCTTTCTTT.

The CDR3 spells CASSLDRYNLHYGYTF. The CDR3 DNA follows: TGTGCCAGCAGCTTAGATCGCTACAACCTCCACTATGGCTACACCTTC. V and J are TRBV11-2 and TRBJ1-2; the D is unclear. The V gene's germline CDR1 is SGHAT and CDR2 FQNNGV. The ends were cut back, 0 bases at V and 3 bases at J, with 14 bases in the middle. The CDR3 covers 16 residues.

The chain combines TRBV27 with TRBJ1-2; TRBD1 matches at 9 bases. V trimming: 6 bases; J trimming: 0 bases; junction bases outside the gene matches: 8. Germline V gene lookup returns CDR1 MNHEY and CDR2 SMNVEV (reference sequence). This CDR3 is built from 16 residues. The CDR3 region is CASRGQGPPSNYGYTF. The CDR3 nucleotides are TGTGCCAGCAGGGGACAGGGCCCACCTTCTAACTATGGCTACACCTTC.

V gene TRBV4-3 combines with J gene TRBJ1-2; 10 bases are shared with TRBD1. The CDR3 length is 13 residues. V dropped 4 bases and J dropped 6; count of bases not matched to a gene: 2. CDR1 and CDR2 (germline): LGHNA, YSLEER. Written as DNA, the CDR3 is TGCGCCAGCAGCCGAGGACAGGGGGATGGCTACACCTTC. This sequence encodes CASSRGQGDGYTF.

The rearrangement uses TRBV19 and TRBJ2-6; no firm D call. The CDR3 contains 13 residues. V gave up 5 bases and J gave up 4 bases, with 6 bases separating them. Germline V gives CDR1 LNHDA, CDR2 SQIVND (reference sequence). The CDR3 region has the DNA TGTGCCAGTAGTTTTTGGGGGGCCAACGTCCTGACTTTC. Its translation is CASSFWGANVLTF.

The rearrangement joins TRBV29-1 to TRBJ1-5; tentative D call: TRBD1 (5 bases). CDR1 is SQVTM, CDR2 ANQGSEA, per germline. This CDR3 is 13 amino acids long. V shed 2 bases and J shed 7 bases, with 12 bases lying between them. Here the CDR3 reads CSVEQGPGQPQHF. The CDR3 DNA follows: TGCAGCGTTGAACAGGGTCCGGGACAGCCCCAGCATTTT.

The rearrangement links TRBV30 to TRBJ1-3; no definite D call. The germline V gene encodes CDR1 GTSNPN and CDR2 SVGIG (reference sequence). The CDR3 has 14 residues. V lost 4 bases and J lost 6, with 16 bases in between. The CDR3 bases are TGTGCCTGGATCACCCTCCCGGACGTAAACACCATATATTTT. Its translation is CAWITLPDVNTIYF.

The chain combines TRBV19 with TRBJ2-7; D tentatively fits TRBD1 or TRBD2 (5 bases each). The CDR3 loop spans 13 amino acids. Germline V gene lookup returns CDR1 LNHDA and CDR2 SQIVND (reference sequence). With 0 bases removed from V and 6 bases from J, the gap between germline ends came to 9 bases. The CDR3 protein is CASSIDRGGEQYF. Here the CDR3 DNA reads TGTGCCAGTAGTATAGATCGTGGGGGCGAGCAGTACTTC.

This clone occurred once. This chain links TRBV2 with TRBJ2-7; D is tentatively TRBD1 or TRBD2 (6 bases each). The CDR3 has 13 residues. V was trimmed by 2 bases and J by 2 bases, leaving 7 bases between them. The germline CDR1 and CDR2 sequences are SNHLY and FYNNEI. The CDR3 here is CASSERGPYEQYF. The DNA of the CDR3 is TGTGCCAGCAGTGAACGGGGGCCCTACGAGCAGTACTTC.

This sequence joins TRBV24-1 and TRBJ2-1; TRBD2 agrees at 10 bases. The germline CDR1 and CDR2 sequences are KGHDR and SFDVKD. With 1 base clipped from V and 9 bases from J, the junction kept 5 bases outside the gene matches. The CDR3 contains 15 residues. The CDR3 DNA sequence: TGTGCCACCAGTGATTTCACTAGCGGGATTCTTGAGCAGTTCTTC. The encoded protein is CATSDFTSGILEQFF.

The gene calls are TRBV20-1 and TRBJ1-1, with D hard to call. V shed 1 base and J shed 5 bases, with 5 bases lying between them. Germline values: CDR1 DFQATT, CDR2 SNEGSKA (reference sequence). The CDR3 loop spans 11 amino acids. The CDR3 is CSARGGTEAFF. Here the CDR3 DNA reads TGCAGTGCTAGAGGAGGGACTGAAGCTTTCTTT.

The V and J genes are TRBV18 and TRBJ1-1; D uncertain. The CDR3 loop spans 14 amino acids. V was trimmed by 0 bases and J by 1 base, leaving 6 bases between them. Germline V gene lookup returns CDR1 KGHSH and CDR2 LQKENI. The CDR3 nucleotides are TGTGCCAGCTCACCACCGGCCACGAACACTGAAGCTTTCTTT. This sequence encodes CASSPPATNTEAFF.

The chain combines TRBV9 with TRBJ2-7; 11 bases align to TRBD2. The CDR3 extends over 16 amino acids. The junction had 10 bases not matched to a gene; V was cut back by 3 bases and J by 5 bases. Germline loops: CDR1 SGDLS, CDR2 YYNGEE. CDR3 sequence: CASSGALAGGSHEQYF. Written as DNA, the CDR3 is TGTGCCAGCAGCGGGGCGCTAGCGGGGGGATCCCACGAGCAGTACTTC. Complete variable domain (other parts from reference TRBV9 and TRBJ2-7): DSGVTQTPKHLITATGQRVTLRCSPRSGDLSVYWYQQSLDQGLQFLIQYYNGEERAKGNILERFSAQQFPDLHSELNLSSLELGDSALYFCASSGALAGGSHEQYFGPGTRLTVT.

The chain employs TRBV5-1 and TRBJ2-7; 7 bases map to TRBD2. The V segment lost 4 bases and the J segment 0 bases; nucleotides outside the gene matches: 10. The germline V gene has CDR1 SGHRS and CDR2 YFSETQ. The CDR3 is 16 residues long. CDR3 DNA: TGCGCCAGCAGCCCCGAACTAGCGCTAAGCTCCTACGAGCAGTACTTC. Translated: CASSPELALSSYEQYF.

This sequence joins TRBV7-2 and TRBJ2-7; perhaps TRBD1 as D (5 bases). Trimming left V 4 bases short and J 5 bases short, with 21 bases between. Germline assignment: CDR1 SGHTA and CDR2 FQGNSA. The CDR3 contains 16 residues. CDR3: CASSYSSGAGWNEQYF. Written as DNA, the CDR3 is TGTGCCAGCAGCTACAGTTCTGGTGCAGGGTGGAACGAGCAGTACTTC.

To note about this clone: One end of the junction does not line up with germline, which may come from a read error. The chain couples TRBV28 to TRBJ2-2; TRBD1 is a possible D gene (6 bases). CDR3 length equals 13 residues. Per germline, CDR1 MDHEN and CDR2 SYDVKM. Here the CDR3 reads CASSTGNPGELFF. In nucleotides, the CDR3 is TGTGCCAGCAGCACAGGGAACCCCGGGGAGCTGTTTTTT.

The chain combines TRBV25-1 with TRBJ2-3; weak D call: TRBD2 (5 bases). V shed 3 bases and J shed 4 bases, with 8 bases lying between them. The CDR3 loop spans 13 amino acids. In germline, CDR1 is MGHDK, CDR2 SYGVNS. The CDR3 DNA reads as TGTGCCAGCAGTGATGCGCGGGCAGATACGCAGTATTTT. It yields the protein CASSDARADTQYF.